This TCR beta chain is from a study of CD8 T cells in ankylosing spondylitis. Study-wide results and caveats: Characteristic, it appeared, of ankylosing spondylitis blood was a TCR beta motif of eight highly homologous variants. Peripheral blood held disease-linked clones only at relatively low frequency, and these were CD8+. Clones linked to disease were reported to show significant enrichment in matched ankylosing spondylitis synovial fluid.

Concerning this clonotype itself: Its antigen is not known.

The CDR3 has 14 residues. The V and J ends lost 3 bases and 2 bases respectively, with 14 bases between them. Germline loops: CDR1 DFQATT, CDR2 SNEGSKA (reference sequence). Libraries for TCR beta were made by quantitative 5'-RACE with molecular barcodes. TCRdb independently ran MiXCR on the 5' RACE reads; one entry per CDR3 protein. The sample records 250,000 to 400,000 distinct CDR3 sequences, roughly 12% being singletons. The source is a female donor with ankylosing spondylitis or in good health (not recorded which). The chain combines TRBV20-1 with TRBJ2-7; D is unclear. Input material: blood, either unsorted or a sorted T cell fraction (not recorded which). CDR3 in amino acids: CSARRPVPPYEQYF. The CDR3, as DNA: TGCAGTGCTAGGAGGCCAGTCCCCCCCTACGAGCAGTACTTC.